The next 19 T cell receptor beta chains were all read from a single sample in a study of stem cell transplantation in POMP-related autoinflammatory disease. Measured with immunoSEQ multiplex PCR; TCRdb has only the in-frame clones, and not every one. Of 2,000 to 2,500 clones listed, 70% to 90% are singletons. The sequences come from Tregs from PBMCs, collected before stem cell transplantation. The source is a human donor with POMP-related autoinflammation and immune dysregulation (PRAID).

The chain is built from TRBV7-8 and TRBJ2-7; D remains ambiguous. The CDR3 is made up of 15 amino acids. The V end lost 0 bases, the J end lost 3 bases, and 12 bases lay between the germline ends. Per the germline V gene, CDR1 is SGHVS and CDR2 is FQNEAQ. DNA of the CDR3: TGTGCCAGCAGCTTAGCGACGATGGGCTTCTACGAGCAGTACTTC. Translating gives CASSLATMGFYEQYF.

V and J are TRBV6-1 and TRBJ1-2; D ambiguous. Germline CDR1 and CDR2: MNHNS and SASEGT. The CDR3 length is 16 residues. The V and J ends lost 3 bases and 0 bases respectively, with 14 bases between them. The chain's CDR3 is CASSEEGRPSNYGYTF. CDR3 nucleotides: TGTGCCAGCAGTGAGGAGGGCCGACCCTCTAACTATGGCTACACCTTC.

The chain has TRBV5-4 and TRBJ2-1; weak D call: TRBD1 (5 bases). Germline assignment: CDR1 SGHNT and CDR2 YYREEE (reference sequence). V gave up 0 bases and J gave up 4 bases, with 11 bases separating them. The CDR3 is made up of 15 amino acids. The CDR3 bases are TGTGCCAGCAGCTTGGGACAGATTACATACAATGAGCAGTTCTTC. It translates to CASSLGQITYNEQFF.

V and J are TRBV7-9 and TRBJ2-5; D uncertain. Germline assignment: CDR1 SEHNR and CDR2 FQNEAQ (reference sequence). The length of the CDR3 is 12 residues. With 4 bases removed from V and 5 bases from J, the gap between germline ends came to 8 bases. In nucleotides, the CDR3 is TGTGCCAGCAGCTCAAATAGGGAGACCCAGTACTTC. Encoded protein: CASSSNRETQYF.

The chain carries TRBV12-5 and TRBJ2-1, with 7 bases lining up with TRBD2. Germline V gene data show CDR1 as LGHNT and CDR2 as FRNRAP. The CDR3 is 15 amino acids. V shed 5 bases and J 7 bases; nucleotides not matched to a gene: 11. The chain's CDR3 is CASGLPGLPWNEQFF. The CDR3 DNA reads TGTGCTAGTGGTCTCCCGGGACTACCTTGGAATGAGCAGTTCTTC.

The chain uses TRBV19 and TRBJ1-3, with no clear D. Between the trimmed V and J ends, which lost 4 bases and 0 bases, there was a span of 4 bases. CDR3 length: 13 amino acids. The germline gives CDR1 LNHDA, CDR2 SQIVND (reference sequence). The CDR3 is CASSTTSGNTIYF. Here the CDR3 DNA reads TGTGCCAGTAGTACAACCTCTGGAAACACCATATATTTT.

The chain has TRBV12-5 and TRBJ2-3, with a possible D match to TRBD2 (7 bases). The CDR3 is 15 residues long. V lost 0 bases to trimming and J lost 5 bases, with 12 bases between them. The germline V gene encodes CDR1 LGHNT and CDR2 FRNRAP. The CDR3 reads CASGLVRGARDTQYF. The DNA of the CDR3 is TGTGCTAGTGGTTTGGTACGGGGGGCCCGAGATACGCAGTATTTT.

V usage is TRBV10-3 and J usage is TRBJ2-1; D is ambiguous. This CDR3 is built from 15 residues. V shed 0 bases and J shed 5 bases, with 11 bases lying between them. The V gene's germline CDR1 is ENHRY and CDR2 SYGVKD. The CDR3 sequence: CAISESALRNNEQFF. DNA for the CDR3: TGTGCCATCAGTGAGTCGGCCCTCAGGAACAATGAGCAGTTCTTC.

V usage is TRBV27 and J usage is TRBJ1-2; 7 bases match TRBD1. This CDR3 comprises 13 residues. J lost 4 bases, V lost 3 bases, and 2 bases had no gene match. Looked up from germline, CDR1 is MNHEY and CDR2 is SMNVEV (reference sequence). CDR3 loop: CASSFRQGYGYTF. The CDR3 DNA sequence: TGTGCCAGCAGTTTTCGACAGGGCTATGGCTACACCTTC.

The chain uses TRBV7-3 and TRBJ2-1; D is unclear. The V gene's germline CDR1 is SGHTA and CDR2 FQGTGA. This CDR3 region has 13 residues. The V end was cut by 2 bases, the J end by 0 bases, with 2 bases between. Here the CDR3 reads CASSLSSYNEQFF. The CDR3 DNA is TGTGCCAGCAGCTTATCCTCCTACAATGAGCAGTTCTTC.

This chain links TRBV29-1 with TRBJ2-1; D gene uncertain. The CDR3 runs to 14 residues. Germline V CDR1 and CDR2: SQVTM, ANQGSEA. V lost 5 bases to trimming and J lost 0 bases, with 11 bases between them. The CDR3 nucleotides read TGCAGCGTTTACCGCCAACGCTCCTACAATGAGCAGTTCTTC. This gives the protein CSVYRQRSYNEQFF.

For this clone: Relative to the germline gene, one junction end is altered; a read error may explain this. The chain couples TRBV7-2 to TRBJ1-2, with 10 nucleotides matching TRBD1. This CDR3 spans 15 amino acids. Germline assignment: CDR1 SGHTA and CDR2 FQGNSA. CDR3 sequence: CASSQDRTGGYGYTF. CDR3 nucleotide sequence: TGCGCCAGCAGCCAAGATCGGACAGGGGGCTATGGCTACACCTTC.

This clone appeared once. The chain is built from TRBV7-3 and TRBJ2-3, with D tentatively TRBD1 (5 bases). Germline V lookup: CDR1 SGHTA, CDR2 FQGTGA. The length of the CDR3 is 14 residues. Trimming stripped 5 bases from V and 1 base from J, with 10 bases between. The CDR3 protein is CASSRLGRTDTQYF. The CDR3 DNA sequence: TGTGCCAGCAGCCGGCTGGGGCGCACAGATACGCAGTATTTT.

The rearrangement uses TRBV5-4 and TRBJ1-1; maybe TRBD1 (5 bases). The CDR3 loop spans 14 amino acids. V was trimmed by 0 bases and J by 4 bases, leaving 10 bases between them. CDR1 is SGHNT, CDR2 YYREEE, per germline (reference sequence). CDR3 amino acids: CASSLGGVGTEAFF. CDR3 DNA: TGTGCCAGCAGCTTGGGAGGGGTTGGCACTGAAGCTTTCTTT.

V usage is TRBV5-1 and J usage is TRBJ2-1, with 8 bases matching TRBD2. Germline CDR1 is SGHRS and CDR2 is YFSETQ. The CDR3 totals 14 residues. V lost 2 bases and J lost 4; bases outside the gene matches: 2. Written as DNA, the CDR3 is TGCGCCAGCAGCTTTAGCGGGGCTTACAATGAGCAGTTCTTC. Its protein product is CASSFSGAYNEQFF.

The chain carries TRBV7-5 and TRBJ1-2. TRBV7-5 is a recognized pseudogene. This CDR3 is built from 14 residues. This chain's CDR3 is CVRSLGEGTDGYTF. The DNA of the CDR3 is TGTGTCAGAAGCTTAGGGGAGGGGACGGATGGCTACACCTTC.

The V gene is TRBV7-9, the J gene TRBJ1-5, with TRBD1 matching over 9 bases. The germline CDR1 and CDR2 sequences are SEHNR and FQNEAQ (reference sequence). The CDR3 is made up of 15 amino acids. V lost 1 base to trimming and J lost 2 bases; unmatched junction nucleotides: 0. This CDR3 reads CASSLGTGGNQPQHF. The CDR3 region has the DNA TGTGCCAGCAGCTTAGGGACAGGGGGCAATCAGCCCCAGCATTTT.

This chain joins TRBV28 and TRBJ1-4; TRBD1 agrees at 9 bases. Unmatched junction bases numbered 3, after V lost 5 bases and J lost 8 bases. CDR3 length equals 13 residues. Germline V gene sequence: CDR1 MDHEN, CDR2 SYDVKM. The CDR3 loop is CASSGQGREKLFF. CDR3 DNA: TGTGCCAGCAGTGGACAGGGGAGGGAAAAACTGTTTTTT.

The chain uses TRBV2 and TRBJ1-2; TRBD1 matches 8 bases. CDR3 length: 15 residues. The germline gives CDR1 SNHLY, CDR2 FYNNEI. The ends lost 6 bases at V and 0 bases at J; junction bases unmatched: 6. For the CDR3, the DNA is TGTGCCAGCAGAGATGGGACAGGAGCTAACTATGGCTACACCTTC. Its protein is CASRDGTGANYGYTF.